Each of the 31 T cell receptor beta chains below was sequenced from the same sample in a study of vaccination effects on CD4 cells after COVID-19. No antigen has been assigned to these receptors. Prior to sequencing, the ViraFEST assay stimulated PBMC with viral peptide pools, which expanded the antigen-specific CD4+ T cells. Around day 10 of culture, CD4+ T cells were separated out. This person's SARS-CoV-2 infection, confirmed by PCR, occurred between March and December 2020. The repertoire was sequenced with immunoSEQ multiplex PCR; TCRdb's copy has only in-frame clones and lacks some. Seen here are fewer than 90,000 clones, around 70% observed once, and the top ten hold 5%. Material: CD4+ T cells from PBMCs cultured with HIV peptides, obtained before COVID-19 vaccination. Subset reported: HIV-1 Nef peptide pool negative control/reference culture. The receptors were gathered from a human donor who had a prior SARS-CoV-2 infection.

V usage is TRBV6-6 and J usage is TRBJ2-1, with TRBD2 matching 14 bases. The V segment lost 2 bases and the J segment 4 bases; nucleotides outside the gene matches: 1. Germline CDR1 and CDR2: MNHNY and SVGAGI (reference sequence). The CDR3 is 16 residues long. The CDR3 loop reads CASSYGTSGSYNEQFF. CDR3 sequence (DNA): TGTGCCAGCAGTTACGGGACTAGCGGGAGTTACAATGAGCAGTTCTTC.

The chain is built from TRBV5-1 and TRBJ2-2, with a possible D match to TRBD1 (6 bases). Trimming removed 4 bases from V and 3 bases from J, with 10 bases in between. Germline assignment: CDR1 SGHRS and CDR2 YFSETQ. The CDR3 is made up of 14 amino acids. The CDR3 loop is CASSRDTYTGELFF. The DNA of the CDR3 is TGCGCCAGCAGCCGGGACACGTACACCGGGGAGCTGTTTTTT. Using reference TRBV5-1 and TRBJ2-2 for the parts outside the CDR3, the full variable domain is KAGVTQTPRYLIKTRGQQVTLSCSPISGHRSVSWYQQTPGQGLQFLFEYFSETQRNKGNFPGRFSGRQFSNSRSEMNVSTLELGDSALYLCASSRDTYTGELFFGEGSRLTVL.

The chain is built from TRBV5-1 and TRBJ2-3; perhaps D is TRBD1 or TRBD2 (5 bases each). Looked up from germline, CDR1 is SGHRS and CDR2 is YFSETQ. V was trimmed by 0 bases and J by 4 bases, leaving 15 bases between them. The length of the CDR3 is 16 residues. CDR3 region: CASSLGPGREADTQYF. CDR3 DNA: TGCGCCAGCAGCTTGGGACCGGGACGAGAAGCAGATACGCAGTATTTT.

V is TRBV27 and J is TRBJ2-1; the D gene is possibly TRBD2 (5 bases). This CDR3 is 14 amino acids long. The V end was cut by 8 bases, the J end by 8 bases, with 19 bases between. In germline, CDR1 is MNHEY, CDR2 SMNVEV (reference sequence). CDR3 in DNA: TGTGCCAGCGCTCGGGAAGGGTCTCTGCATGAGCAGTTCTTC. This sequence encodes CASAREGSLHEQFF.

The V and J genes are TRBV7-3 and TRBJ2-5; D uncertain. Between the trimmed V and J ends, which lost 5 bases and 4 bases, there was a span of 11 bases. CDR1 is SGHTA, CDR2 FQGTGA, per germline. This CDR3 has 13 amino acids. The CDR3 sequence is CASSEYIGETQYF. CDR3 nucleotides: TGTGCCAGCAGCGAGTACATCGGAGAGACCCAGTACTTC.

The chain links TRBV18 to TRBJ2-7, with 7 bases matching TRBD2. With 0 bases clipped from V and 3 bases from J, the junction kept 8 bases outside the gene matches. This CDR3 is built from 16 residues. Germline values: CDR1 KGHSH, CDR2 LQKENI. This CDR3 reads CASSPPEAGRGYEQYF. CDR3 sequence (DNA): TGTGCCAGCTCACCACCGGAGGCAGGGAGGGGCTACGAGCAGTACTTC.

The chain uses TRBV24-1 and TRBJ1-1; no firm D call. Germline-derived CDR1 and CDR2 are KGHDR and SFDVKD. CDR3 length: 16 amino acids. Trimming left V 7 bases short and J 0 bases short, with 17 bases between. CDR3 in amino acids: CATRPDGWGLNTEAFF. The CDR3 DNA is TGTGCCACCAGACCGGACGGTTGGGGTTTGAACACTGAAGCTTTCTTT.

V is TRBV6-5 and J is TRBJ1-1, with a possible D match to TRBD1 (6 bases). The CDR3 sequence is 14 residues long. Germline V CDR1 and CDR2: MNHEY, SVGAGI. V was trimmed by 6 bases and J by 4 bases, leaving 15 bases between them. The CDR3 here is CASRPQGLVTEAFF. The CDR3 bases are TGTGCCAGCAGACCACAGGGTCTTGTCACTGAAGCTTTCTTT.

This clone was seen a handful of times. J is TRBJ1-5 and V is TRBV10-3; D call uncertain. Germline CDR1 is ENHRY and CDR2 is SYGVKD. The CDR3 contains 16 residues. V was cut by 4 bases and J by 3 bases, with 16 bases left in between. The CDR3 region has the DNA TGTGCCATCAGTGCTGGAGACACCCTTATCAATCAGCCCCAGCATTTT. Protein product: CAISAGDTLINQPQHF.

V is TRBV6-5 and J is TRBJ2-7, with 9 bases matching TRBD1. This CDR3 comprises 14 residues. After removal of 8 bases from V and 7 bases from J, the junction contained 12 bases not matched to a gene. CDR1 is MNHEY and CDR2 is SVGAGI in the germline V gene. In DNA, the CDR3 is TGTGCCAGCGGGAACGGACAGGGGCTTACGGAGCAGTACTTC. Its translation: CASGNGQGLTEQYF.

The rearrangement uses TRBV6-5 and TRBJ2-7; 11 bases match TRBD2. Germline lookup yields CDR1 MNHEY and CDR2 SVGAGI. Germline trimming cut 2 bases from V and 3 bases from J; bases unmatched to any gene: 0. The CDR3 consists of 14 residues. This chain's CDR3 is CASSYGTSGYEQYF. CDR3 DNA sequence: TGTGCCAGCAGTTACGGGACTAGCGGCTACGAGCAGTACTTC.

The DNA for the CDR3 is TGTGCCAGCAGCTTCGGGATCCAATACAATGAGCAGTTCTTC. Translated: CASSFGIQYNEQFF. The gene calls are TRBV7-9 and TRBJ2-1, with D perhaps TRBD2 (5 bases). CDR3 length: 14 amino acids. Per germline, CDR1 SEHNR and CDR2 FQNEAQ (reference sequence). V was shortened by 3 bases and J by 4 bases, with 10 bases between the two germline ends.

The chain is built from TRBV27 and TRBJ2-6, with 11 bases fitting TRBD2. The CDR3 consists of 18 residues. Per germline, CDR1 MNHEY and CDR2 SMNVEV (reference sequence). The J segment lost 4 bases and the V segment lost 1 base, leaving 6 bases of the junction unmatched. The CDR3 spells CASSLLGTSGSGANVLTF. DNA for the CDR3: TGTGCCAGCAGTTTATTAGGGACTAGCGGTTCCGGGGCCAACGTCCTGACTTTC.

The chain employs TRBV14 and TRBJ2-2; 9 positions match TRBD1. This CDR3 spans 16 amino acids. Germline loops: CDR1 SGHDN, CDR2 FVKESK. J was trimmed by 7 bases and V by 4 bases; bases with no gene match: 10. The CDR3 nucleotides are TGTGCCAGCAGCCCGCTGCCGGGACAGGGCCACGGGGAGCTGTTTTTT. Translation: CASSPLPGQGHGELFF.

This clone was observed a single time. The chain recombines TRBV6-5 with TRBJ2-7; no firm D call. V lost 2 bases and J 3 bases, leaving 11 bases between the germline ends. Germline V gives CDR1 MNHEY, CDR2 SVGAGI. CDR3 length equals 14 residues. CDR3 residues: CASSYRQNLYEQYF. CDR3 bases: TGTGCCAGCAGTTACCGGCAGAACCTCTACGAGCAGTACTTC.

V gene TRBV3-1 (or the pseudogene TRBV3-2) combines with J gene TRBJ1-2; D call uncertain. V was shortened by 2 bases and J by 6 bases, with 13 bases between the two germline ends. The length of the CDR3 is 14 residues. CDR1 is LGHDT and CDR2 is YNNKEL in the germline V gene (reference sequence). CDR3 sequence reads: CASSQREGLHGYTF. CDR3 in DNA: TGTGCCAGCAGCCAAAGAGAGGGTCTTCATGGCTACACCTTC.

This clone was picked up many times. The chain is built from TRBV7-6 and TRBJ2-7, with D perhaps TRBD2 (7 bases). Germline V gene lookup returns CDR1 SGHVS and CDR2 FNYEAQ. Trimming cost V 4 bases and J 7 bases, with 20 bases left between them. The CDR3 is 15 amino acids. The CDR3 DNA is TGTGCCAGCAGCTGGGGGGGGACAAAGACGGAAGAGCAGTACTTC. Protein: CASSWGGTKTEEQYF.

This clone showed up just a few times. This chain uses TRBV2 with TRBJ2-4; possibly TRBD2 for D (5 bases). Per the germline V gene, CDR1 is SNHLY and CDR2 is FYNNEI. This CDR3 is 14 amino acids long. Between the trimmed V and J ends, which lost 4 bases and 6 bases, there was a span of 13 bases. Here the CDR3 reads CASSGERVGNIQYF. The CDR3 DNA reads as TGTGCCAGCAGTGGGGAGCGCGTTGGAAACATTCAGTACTTC.

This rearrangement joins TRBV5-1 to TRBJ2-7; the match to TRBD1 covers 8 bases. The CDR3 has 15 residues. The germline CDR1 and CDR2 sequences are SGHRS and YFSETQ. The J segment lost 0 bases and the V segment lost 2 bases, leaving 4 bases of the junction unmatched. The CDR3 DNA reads TGCGCCAGCAGCTTACGGGGACAGGCCTCCTACGAGCAGTACTTC. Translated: CASSLRGQASYEQYF.

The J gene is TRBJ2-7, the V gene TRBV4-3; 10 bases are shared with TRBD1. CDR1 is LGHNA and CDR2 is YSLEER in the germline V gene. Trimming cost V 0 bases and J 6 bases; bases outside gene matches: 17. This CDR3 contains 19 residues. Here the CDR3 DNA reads TGCGCCAGCAGCCAAGATACCCCCCGTGCCGGGACAGGGGAATTCGAGCAGTACTTC. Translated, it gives CASSQDTPRAGTGEFEQYF.

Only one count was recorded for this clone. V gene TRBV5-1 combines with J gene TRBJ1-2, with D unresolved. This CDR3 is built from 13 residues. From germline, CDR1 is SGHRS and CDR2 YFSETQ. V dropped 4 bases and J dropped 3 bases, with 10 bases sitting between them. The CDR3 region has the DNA TGCGCCAGCAGCCACGACGGGGACTATGGCTACACCTTC. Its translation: CASSHDGDYGYTF.

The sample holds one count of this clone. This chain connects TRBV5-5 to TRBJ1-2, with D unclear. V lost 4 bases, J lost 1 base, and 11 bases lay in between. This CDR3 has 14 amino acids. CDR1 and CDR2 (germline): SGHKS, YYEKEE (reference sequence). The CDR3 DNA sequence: TGTGCCAGCAGCCTCTCCCCGAATAACTATGGCTACACCTTC. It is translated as CASSLSPNNYGYTF.

The CDR3 nucleotides read TGCGCCACCGGGACAGGCCAGGGCTATGGCTACACCTTC. Translating gives CATGTGQGYGYTF. The chain recombines TRBV5-1 with TRBJ1-2, with TRBD1 identical over 8 bases. The CDR3 runs 13 residues. Losses at the gene ends were 9 bases for V and 4 bases for J; bases not matched to a gene: 8. Germline CDR1 SGHRS, CDR2 YFSETQ.

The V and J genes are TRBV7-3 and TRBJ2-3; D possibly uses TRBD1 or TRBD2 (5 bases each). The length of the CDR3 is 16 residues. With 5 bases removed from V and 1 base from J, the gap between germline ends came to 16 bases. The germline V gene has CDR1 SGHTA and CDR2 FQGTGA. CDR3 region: CASSPTSGAGTDTQYF. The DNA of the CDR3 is TGTGCCAGCAGCCCGACCTCCGGGGCCGGCACAGATACGCAGTATTTT.

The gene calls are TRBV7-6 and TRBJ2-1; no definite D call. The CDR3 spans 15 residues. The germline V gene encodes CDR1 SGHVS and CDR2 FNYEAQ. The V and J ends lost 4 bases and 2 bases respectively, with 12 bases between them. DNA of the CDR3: TGTGCCAGCAGCTCGTACAAGGGCCCCTACAATGAGCAGTTCTTC. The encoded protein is CASSSYKGPYNEQFF.

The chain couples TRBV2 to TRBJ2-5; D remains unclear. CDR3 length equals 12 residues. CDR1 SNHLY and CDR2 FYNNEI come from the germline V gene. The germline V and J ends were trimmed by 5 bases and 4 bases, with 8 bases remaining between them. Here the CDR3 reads CASSLLRETQYF. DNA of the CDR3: TGTGCCAGCAGTCTGCTTAGAGAGACCCAGTACTTC.

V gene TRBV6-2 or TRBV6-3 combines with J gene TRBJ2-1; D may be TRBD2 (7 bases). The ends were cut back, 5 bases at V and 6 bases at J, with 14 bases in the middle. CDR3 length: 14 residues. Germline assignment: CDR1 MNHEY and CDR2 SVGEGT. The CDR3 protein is CASSKPGEGNEQFF. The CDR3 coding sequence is TGTGCCAGCAGTAAGCCAGGGGAGGGCAATGAGCAGTTCTTC.

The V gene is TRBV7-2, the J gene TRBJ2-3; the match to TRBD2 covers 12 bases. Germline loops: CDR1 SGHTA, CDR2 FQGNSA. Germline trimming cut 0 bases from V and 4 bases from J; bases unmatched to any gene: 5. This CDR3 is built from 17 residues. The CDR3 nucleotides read TGTGCCAGCAGCTTAGCGGTCCCTAGCGGGGGGGCAGATACGCAGTATTTT. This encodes CASSLAVPSGGADTQYF.

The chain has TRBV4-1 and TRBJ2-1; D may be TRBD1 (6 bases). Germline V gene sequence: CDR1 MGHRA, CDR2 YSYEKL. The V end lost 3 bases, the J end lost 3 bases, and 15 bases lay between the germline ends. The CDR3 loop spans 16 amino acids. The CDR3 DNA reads TGCGCCAGCAGCCAGGACCACAGGGTAGACTACAATGAGCAGTTCTTC. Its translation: CASSQDHRVDYNEQFF.

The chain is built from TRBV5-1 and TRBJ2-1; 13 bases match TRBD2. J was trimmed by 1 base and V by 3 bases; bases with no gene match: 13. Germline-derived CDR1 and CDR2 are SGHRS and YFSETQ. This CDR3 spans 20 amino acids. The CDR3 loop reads CASSSYRTSGGTISYNEQFF. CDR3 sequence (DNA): TGCGCCAGCAGCTCCTACAGGACTAGCGGGGGCACGATTTCCTACAATGAGCAGTTCTTC. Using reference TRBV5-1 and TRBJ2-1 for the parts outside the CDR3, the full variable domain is KAGVTQTPRYLIKTRGQQVTLSCSPISGHRSVSWYQQTPGQGLQFLFEYFSETQRNKGNFPGRFSGRQFSNSRSEMNVSTLELGDSALYLCASSSYRTSGGTISYNEQFFGPGTRLTVL.

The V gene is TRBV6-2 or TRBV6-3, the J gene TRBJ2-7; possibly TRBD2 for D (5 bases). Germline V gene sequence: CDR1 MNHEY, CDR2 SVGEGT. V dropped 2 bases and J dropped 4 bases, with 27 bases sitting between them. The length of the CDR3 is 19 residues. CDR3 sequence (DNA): TGTGCCAGCAGTTACGTCCTCCCCCGGACTCTCCAACTTTTATACGAGCAGTACTTC. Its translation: CASSYVLPRTLQLLYEQYF.